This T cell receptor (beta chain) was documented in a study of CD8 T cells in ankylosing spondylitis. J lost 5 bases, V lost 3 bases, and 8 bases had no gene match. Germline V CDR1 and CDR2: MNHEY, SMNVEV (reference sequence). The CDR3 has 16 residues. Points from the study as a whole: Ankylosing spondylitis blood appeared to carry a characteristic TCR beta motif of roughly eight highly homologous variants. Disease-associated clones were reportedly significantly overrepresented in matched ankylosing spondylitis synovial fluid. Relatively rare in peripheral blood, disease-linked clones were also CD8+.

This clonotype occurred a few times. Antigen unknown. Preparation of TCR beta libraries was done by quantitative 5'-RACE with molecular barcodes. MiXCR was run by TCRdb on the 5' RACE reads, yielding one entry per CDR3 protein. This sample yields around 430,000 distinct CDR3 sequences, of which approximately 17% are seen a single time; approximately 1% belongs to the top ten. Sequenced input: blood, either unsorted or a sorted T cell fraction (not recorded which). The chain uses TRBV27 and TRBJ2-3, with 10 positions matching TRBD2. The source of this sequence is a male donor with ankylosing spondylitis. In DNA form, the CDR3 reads TGTGCCAGCAGTTTCGACCTAGCGGGAGCGGGAGATACGCAGTATTTT. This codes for CASSFDLAGAGDTQYF.